One sample yielded the 30 T cell receptor beta chains listed below, sequenced in a study of early T cells in non-severe SARS-CoV-2 infection. TCRdb reanalysed the 5' RACE reads using MiXCR and keeps one entry per CDR3 protein. This sample has approximately 90,000 distinct CDR3 sequences, with 16% found just once. The specimen comprised whole blood, sampled at baseline. The receptors here all came from an adult who was a healthcare worker with PCR-confirmed SARS-CoV-2 infection or an uninfected control (not recorded which).

This clonotype was detected only a few times. J is TRBJ2-1 and V is TRBV2, with no clear D. The V end was cut by 5 bases, the J end by 7 bases, with 15 bases between. The CDR3 contains 14 residues. CDR1 and CDR2 (germline): SNHLY, FYNNEI. The CDR3: CASSPTNARNEQFF. The CDR3 DNA sequence: TGTGCCAGCAGTCCTACTAACGCCCGAAATGAGCAGTTCTTC.

The chain combines TRBV6-2 or TRBV6-3 with TRBJ2-7, with 7 bases aligning to TRBD1. Germline V gene data show CDR1 as MNHEY and CDR2 as SVGEGT. J lost 0 bases, V lost 6 bases, and 17 bases had no gene match. CDR3 size: 18 residues. CDR3 protein: CASSLITTNRDSSYEQYF. The CDR3 coding sequence is TGTGCCAGCAGCCTCATTACGACGAACCGGGACAGCTCCTACGAGCAGTACTTC.

The chain couples TRBV11-2 to TRBJ2-3; TRBD2 matches 10 bases. Per the germline V gene, CDR1 is SGHAT and CDR2 is FQNNGV. This CDR3 comprises 16 residues. V lost 1 base to trimming and J lost 4 bases; unmatched junction nucleotides: 5. CDR3 DNA sequence: TGTGCCAGCAGCTTAGGGGCTAGCGGGAGCGCAGATACGCAGTATTTT. It yields the protein CASSLGASGSADTQYF. The entire variable domain, with the rest obtained from reference TRBV11-2 and TRBJ2-3, is as follows: EAGVAQSPRYKIIEKRQSVAFWCNPISGHATLYWYQQILGQGPKLLIQFQNNGVVDDSQLPKDRFSAERLKGVDSTLKIQPAKLEDSAVYLCASSLGASGSADTQYFGPGTRLTVL.

The sample holds a few counts of this clonotype. The chain recombines TRBV11-2 with TRBJ2-5; the D gene is possibly TRBD1 (5 bases). This CDR3 spans 14 amino acids. The V end was cut by 1 base, the J end by 4 bases, with 10 bases between. Per germline, CDR1 SGHAT and CDR2 FQNNGV. This CDR3 reads CASSLGGSLETQYF. In DNA, the CDR3 is TGTGCCAGCAGCTTAGGGGGCTCCCTAGAGACCCAGTACTTC. The full variable domain, in which reference TRBV11-2 and TRBJ2-5 provide the parts outside the CDR3, is EAGVAQSPRYKIIEKRQSVAFWCNPISGHATLYWYQQILGQGPKLLIQFQNNGVVDDSQLPKDRFSAERLKGVDSTLKIQPAKLEDSAVYLCASSLGGSLETQYFGPGTRLLVL.

The chain carries TRBV30 and TRBJ2-7; 7 bases map to TRBD2. The V and J ends lost 7 bases and 3 bases, in that order; junction bases with no gene match: 6. Per germline, CDR1 GTSNPN and CDR2 SVGIG (reference sequence). The length of the CDR3 is 12 residues. The CDR3 loop reads CASEAGNYEQYF. The CDR3 region has the DNA TGTGCCTCTGAAGCGGGAAACTACGAGCAGTACTTC.

The chain employs TRBV20-1 and TRBJ2-7, with TRBD2 matching over 10 bases. Germline lookup yields CDR1 DFQATT and CDR2 SNEGSKA (reference sequence). The length of the CDR3 is 14 residues. The trim removed 1 base at V and 5 bases at J, leaving 5 bases unmatched. The CDR3 is CSARVLAGDDEQYF. DNA for the CDR3: TGCAGTGCTAGAGTCCTAGCGGGAGATGACGAGCAGTACTTC.

The J gene is TRBJ2-7, the V gene TRBV20-1; a weak D match, TRBD1 (6 bases). Trimming removed 4 bases from V and 2 bases from J, with 15 bases in between. Germline V gene sequence: CDR1 DFQATT, CDR2 SNEGSKA (reference sequence). The CDR3 has 14 amino acids. The CDR3 sequence is CSATQNGQTYEQYF. The CDR3 DNA is TGCAGTGCTACTCAAAACGGACAGACCTACGAGCAGTACTTC.

This clonotype has ten or more counts. The genes are TRBV20-1 and TRBJ2-5; D is unresolved. The CDR3 runs 11 residues. V dropped 3 bases and J dropped 4 bases, with 6 bases sitting between them. Germline V CDR1 and CDR2: DFQATT, SNEGSKA (reference sequence). CDR3 loop: CSASLLETQYF. The CDR3 region has the DNA TGCAGTGCTAGTTTACTAGAGACCCAGTACTTC.

The chain employs TRBV18 and TRBJ1-1, with D hard to call. The CDR3 contains 12 residues. Deletions cut 2 bases from V and 8 bases from J, with 9 bases between. Germline CDR1 and CDR2: KGHSH and LQKENI. CDR3 sequence reads: CASSPGDREAFF. The CDR3 nucleotides are TGTGCCAGCTCACCAGGGGATCGGGAAGCTTTCTTT.

This clonotype appeared many times. The chain recombines TRBV29-1 with TRBJ1-1, with TRBD1 as a possible D gene (6 bases). V dropped 2 bases and J dropped 6 bases, with 10 bases sitting between them. Looked up from germline, CDR1 is SQVTM and CDR2 is ANQGSEA. This CDR3 is built from 12 residues. DNA for the CDR3: TGCAGCGTTGAAAGGGGGGGCTCTGAAGCTTTCTTT. As protein: CSVERGGSEAFF. The full variable domain, with the rest looked up from reference TRBV29-1 and TRBJ1-1, is SAVISQKPSRDICQRGTSLTIQCQVDSQVTMMFWYRQQPGQSLTLIATANQGSEATYESGFVIDKFPISRPNLTFSTLTVSNMSPEDSSIYLCSVERGGSEAFFGQGTRLTVV.

The V gene is TRBV20-1, the J gene TRBJ1-1; D is perhaps TRBD1 (6 bases). V was trimmed by 1 base and J by 1 base, leaving 7 bases between them. The CDR3 runs 13 residues. Germline lookup yields CDR1 DFQATT and CDR2 SNEGSKA (reference sequence). In DNA, the CDR3 is TGCAGTGCTAGAGGGGACACGAACACTGAAGCTTTCTTT. It codes for CSARGDTNTEAFF.

There are many counts of this clonotype. V is TRBV4-3 and J is TRBJ2-2; D is unresolved. V lost 4 bases and J 5 bases, leaving 11 bases between the germline ends. The CDR3 runs 14 residues. In germline, CDR1 is LGHNA, CDR2 YSLEER. CDR3 residues: CASSRGRLTGELFF. The CDR3 DNA sequence: TGCGCCAGCAGCCGAGGACGTTTGACCGGGGAGCTGTTTTTT.

V gene TRBV6-2 or TRBV6-3 combines with J gene TRBJ2-1; 12 bases line up with TRBD2. This CDR3 comprises 15 residues. The V segment lost 5 bases and the J segment 4 bases; nucleotides outside the gene matches: 3. Germline CDR1 reads MNHEY; CDR2 reads SVGEGT. The CDR3 DNA is TGTGCCAGCAGTCTAGCGGGAGGGCTATACAATGAGCAGTTCTTC. Protein: CASSLAGGLYNEQFF.

The gene calls are TRBV7-3 and TRBJ2-1; 10 bases align to TRBD2. With V trimmed by 4 bases and J by 7 bases, 13 bases remained unmatched. This CDR3 region has 17 residues. The germline CDR1 and CDR2 sequences are SGHTA and FQGTGA. CDR3 loop: CASSSNGETSGPNEQFF. CDR3 nucleotide sequence: TGTGCCAGCAGCTCTAACGGGGAGACTAGCGGGCCTAATGAGCAGTTCTTC. Drawing the rest from reference TRBV7-3 and TRBJ2-1, the complete variable domain is GAGVSQTPSNKVTEKGKYVELRCDPISGHTALYWYRQSLGQGPEFLIYFQGTGAADDSGLPNDRFFAVRPEGSVSTLKIQRTERGDSAVYLCASSSNGETSGPNEQFFGPGTRLTVL.

The chain combines TRBV28 with TRBJ2-7, with D unclear. CDR1 is MDHEN and CDR2 is SYDVKM in the germline V gene. The V and J ends lost 6 bases and 4 bases respectively, with 4 bases between them. The CDR3 spans 10 residues. The CDR3 reads CASSGYEQYF. For the CDR3, the DNA is TGTGCCAGCAGCGGGTACGAGCAGTACTTC.

This clonotype was observed at least ten times. The V gene is TRBV20-1, the J gene TRBJ2-7; no clear D. Deletions cut 4 bases from V and 6 bases from J, with 10 bases between. Germline V CDR1 and CDR2: DFQATT, SNEGSKA (reference sequence). The CDR3 totals 11 residues. The CDR3 DNA is TGCAGTGCTAAGGAGAGGCCCGAGCAGTACTTC. It yields the protein CSAKERPEQYF.

Only a few counts were recorded for this clonotype. The gene calls are TRBV12-3 or TRBV12-4 and TRBJ2-7, with no clear D. CDR3 length: 12 residues. V lost 4 bases and J lost 7, with 11 bases in between. The CDR3 region is CASSWTGWEQYF. The CDR3 nucleotides read TGTGCCAGCAGTTGGACCGGATGGGAGCAGTACTTC.

This clonotype was detected only a few times. The V call is TRBV15, the J call TRBJ2-3; D is possibly TRBD1 (6 bases). Germline V lookup: CDR1 LNHNV, CDR2 YYDKDF (reference sequence). V was cut by 1 base and J by 4 bases, with 9 bases left in between. The CDR3 covers 14 residues. CDR3 protein: CATSRGRTADTQYF. The DNA of the CDR3 is TGTGCCACCAGCAGAGGCCGGACAGCAGATACGCAGTATTTT. The full variable domain, in which reference TRBV15 and TRBJ2-3 provide the parts outside the CDR3, is DAMVIQNPRYQVTQFGKPVTLSCSQTLNHNVMYWYQQKSSQAPKLLFHYYDKDFNNEADTPDNFQSRRPNTSFCFLDIRSPGLGDTAMYLCATSRGRTADTQYFGPGTRLTVL.

The chain carries TRBV3-1 and TRBJ2-2, with 13 bases identical to TRBD2. Trimming removed 4 bases from V and 6 bases from J; junction bases left unmatched: 8. Germline assignment: CDR1 LGHDT and CDR2 YNNKEL (reference sequence). This CDR3 comprises 17 residues. CDR3 protein: CASSLPGLAGSPGELFF. CDR3 DNA: TGTGCCAGCAGCCTTCCGGGACTAGCGGGATCCCCCGGGGAGCTGTTTTTT.

Points on this clonotype: Since a much larger clone is just one base distant, this may be a read error. V is TRBV7-6 and J is TRBJ2-2; D not certain. Deletions cut 0 bases from V and 1 base from J, with 3 bases between. The germline V gene has CDR1 SGHVS and CDR2 FNYEAQ. CDR3 size: 14 residues. Here the CDR3 reads CASSLAENTGELFF. CDR3 bases: TGTGCCAGCAGCTTAGCCGAGAACACCGGGGAGCTGTTTTTT.

This clonotype was seen many times. The chain combines TRBV20-1 with TRBJ1-2, with a possible D match to TRBD1 (5 bases). The V gene's germline CDR1 is DFQATT and CDR2 SNEGSKA (reference sequence). The V end lost 8 bases, the J end lost 11 bases, and 12 bases lay between the germline ends. The CDR3 loop spans 9 amino acids. The CDR3 DNA follows: TGCAGTCAGGAGAGGGGTTACACCTTC. Translated, it gives CSQERGYTF.

This clonotype has more than one count but fewer than ten. This chain links TRBV20-1 with TRBJ2-7, with D tentatively TRBD1 or TRBD2 (5 bases each). The CDR3 spans 13 residues. In germline, CDR1 is DFQATT, CDR2 SNEGSKA (reference sequence). V was shortened by 5 bases and J by 6 bases, with 17 bases between the two germline ends. In nucleotides, the CDR3 is TGCAGTGCTCGGGGACCCAAGGGGCCCGAGCAGTACTTC. Encoded protein: CSARGPKGPEQYF.

This clonotype was recorded once. This chain connects TRBV21-1 to TRBJ2-7. TRBV21-1 is marked as a pseudogene. The CDR3 sequence is 12 residues long. CDR3 DNA: TGTGCCAGCAGCAAAGTACCCATGGGGCAGTACTTC. This sequence encodes CASSKVPMGQYF.

The chain carries TRBV4-2 and TRBJ2-5, with TRBD2 matching 9 bases. Germline values: CDR1 LGHNA, CDR2 YNFKEQ. V lost 4 bases, J lost 0 bases, and 9 bases stayed unmatched. This CDR3 has 17 amino acids. The CDR3 reads CASSPWAGGSYQETQYF. The CDR3 coding sequence is TGTGCCAGCAGCCCCTGGGCGGGAGGGTCATACCAAGAGACCCAGTACTTC.

The chain couples TRBV7-9 to TRBJ2-7, with D uncertain. Germline CDR1 reads SEHNR; CDR2 reads FQNEAQ (reference sequence). Trimming stripped 5 bases from V and 3 bases from J, with 14 bases between. CDR3 length equals 14 residues. The CDR3 here is CASSPSPSFYEQYF. The CDR3 DNA is TGTGCCAGCAGCCCCAGCCCGTCTTTCTACGAGCAGTACTTC. The whole variable domain, remainder taken from reference TRBV7-9 and TRBJ2-7, is DTGVSQNPRHKITKRGQNVTFRCDPISEHNRLYWYRQTLGQGPEFLTYFQNEAQLEKSRLLSDRFSAERPKGSFSTLEIQRTEQGDSAMYLCASSPSPSFYEQYFGPGTRLTVT.

The chain joins TRBV19 to TRBJ2-3, with TRBD1 as a possible D gene (5 bases). This CDR3 has 16 amino acids. Trimming removed 4 bases at V and 6 bases at J, with 20 bases between. In germline, CDR1 is LNHDA, CDR2 SQIVND (reference sequence). The chain's CDR3 is CASSRRSGLGSDTQYF. For the CDR3, the DNA is TGTGCCAGTAGTAGAAGGTCAGGGCTGGGTTCGGATACGCAGTATTTT.

This clonotype was recorded at least ten times. This chain links TRBV20-1 with TRBJ1-3, with a weak D call TRBD1 (5 bases). The CDR3 spans 14 residues. V was cut by 0 bases and J by 8 bases, with 14 bases left in between. Germline lookup yields CDR1 DFQATT and CDR2 SNEGSKA (reference sequence). The CDR3 bases are TGCAGTGCTAGAGATCACCGGGGCCTGGACACCATATATTTT. Translation: CSARDHRGLDTIYF.

The chain carries TRBV28 and TRBJ2-7; D is uncertain. Trimming removed 6 bases from V and 7 bases from J, with 16 bases in between. Germline V CDR1 and CDR2: MDHEN, SYDVKM. This CDR3 spans 13 amino acids. CDR3: CASSDLSVKEQYF. The CDR3 nucleotides are TGTGCCAGCAGCGATCTAAGCGTCAAGGAGCAGTACTTC.

This chain joins TRBV5-4 and TRBJ1-6, with TRBD1 matching over 7 bases. Germline V CDR1 and CDR2: SGHNT, YYREEE (reference sequence). Trimming took 4 bases from V and 7 from J; bases not matched to a gene: 5. The CDR3 runs to 14 residues. The chain's CDR3 is CASSTTGSNSPLHF. The CDR3 DNA reads TGTGCCAGCAGCACGACAGGGAGCAATTCACCCCTCCACTTT.

This clonotype was found a few times. The V call is TRBV3-1, the J call TRBJ1-5; D is ambiguous. Trimming cost V 0 bases and J 4 bases, with 7 bases left between them. The CDR3 loop spans 14 amino acids. Germline CDR1 reads LGHDT; CDR2 reads YNNKEL (reference sequence). CDR3 nucleotides: TGTGCCAGCAGCCAAGAAACAGCAAATCAGCCCCAGCATTTT. It encodes CASSQETANQPQHF.